These 25 T cell receptor beta chains came from one sample sequenced in a study of T cell changes during pregnancy in multiple sclerosis. Data came from immunoSEQ multiplex PCR; TCRdb stores just in-frame clones and leaves some out. The sample has 76,000 or so clones, about 93% seen once. Material: peripheral blood, obtained in the second trimester of pregnancy. Every receptor here comes from a female donor in good health, enrolled as a control in a pregnancy study.

The V and J genes are TRBV4-3 and TRBJ2-1; TRBD2 agrees at 10 bases. The germline CDR1 and CDR2 sequences are LGHNA and YSLEER. CDR3 size: 16 residues. The ends lost 0 bases at V and 10 bases at J; junction bases unmatched: 9. The CDR3 coding sequence is TGCGCCAGCAGCCAAGAAAGGAGCGGGGGGGCTTGGGAGCAGTTCTTC. It codes for CASSQERSGGAWEQFF.

The chain links TRBV11-2 to TRBJ2-1, with 14 bases fitting TRBD2. Losses at the gene ends were 3 bases for V and 0 bases for J; bases not matched to a gene: 7. CDR3 length: 19 amino acids. Germline CDR1 and CDR2: SGHAT and FQNNGV. CDR3 amino acids: CASSFVGLAGESSYNEQFF. For the CDR3, the DNA is TGTGCCAGCAGCTTCGTGGGACTAGCGGGGGAAAGCTCCTACAATGAGCAGTTCTTC.

This rearrangement joins TRBV10-3 to TRBJ2-5; 7 bases are a match to TRBD1. Germline V gives CDR1 ENHRY, CDR2 SYGVKD. The length of the CDR3 is 14 residues. V shed 3 bases and J 5 bases; nucleotides not matched to a gene: 6. The CDR3 sequence is CAISDSGGFETQYF. Written as DNA, the CDR3 is TGTGCCATCAGTGATTCAGGGGGATTCGAGACCCAGTACTTC.

This clone came up once. The V call is TRBV18, the J call TRBJ1-2, with 10 bases lining up with TRBD1. CDR1 and CDR2 (germline): KGHSH, LQKENI. J gave up 0 bases and V 2 bases, and 6 bases lay outside the gene matches. The CDR3 runs 17 residues. The CDR3 reads CASSPEGQGPPNYGYTF. CDR3 nucleotides: TGTGCCAGCTCACCAGAGGGACAGGGGCCACCTAACTATGGCTACACCTTC.

This chain joins TRBV7-2 and TRBJ1-1; D may be TRBD1 (6 bases). V gave up 5 bases and J gave up 5 bases, with 12 bases separating them. The CDR3 contains 13 residues. The germline gives CDR1 SGHTA, CDR2 FQGNSA. The CDR3 sequence is CASSTQGNTEAFF. The CDR3 coding sequence is TGTGCCAGCAGCACCCAGGGGAATACTGAAGCTTTCTTT.

The chain recombines TRBV7-6 with TRBJ2-7; no clear D. Germline V gene lookup returns CDR1 SGHVS and CDR2 FNYEAQ. Trimming stripped 5 bases from V and 5 bases from J, with 25 bases between. The CDR3 extends over 17 amino acids. The CDR3 bases are TGTGCCAGCAGCCCAGATCCGAAGCCAGCCGAACGGGACGAGCAGTACTTC. As protein: CASSPDPKPAERDEQYF.

The genes are TRBV5-1 and TRBJ2-7; TRBD2 matches 9 bases. The J segment lost 4 bases and the V segment lost 0 bases, leaving 8 bases of the junction unmatched. There are 16 residues in the CDR3. Germline assignment: CDR1 SGHRS and CDR2 YFSETQ. The CDR3 coding sequence is TGCGCCAGCAGCTTGGAGGGCGGGGGGGCCACGTACGAGCAGTACTTC. The encoded protein is CASSLEGGGATYEQYF.

This rearrangement joins TRBV4-3 to TRBJ1-1; TRBD1 aligns across 10 bases. Germline values: CDR1 LGHNA, CDR2 YSLEER. The CDR3 is 14 residues long. After removal of 4 bases from V and 3 bases from J, the junction contained 2 bases not matched to a gene. CDR3 coding DNA: TGCGCCAGCAGCCCCGGGACAGGGGACACTGAAGCTTTCTTT. Protein sequence: CASSPGTGDTEAFF.

About this clone: The same CDR3 is also encoded by other DNA sequences in this sample. The chain carries TRBV6-5 and TRBJ1-1; D is uncertain. The CDR3 extends over 14 amino acids. Trimming left V 3 bases short and J 0 bases short, with 8 bases between. Germline assignment: CDR1 MNHEY and CDR2 SVGAGI. The CDR3 nucleotides read TGTGCCAGCAGTTATCGAGGTATGAACACTGAAGCTTTCTTT. It specifies CASSYRGMNTEAFF.

A few counts support this clone. The chain is built from TRBV7-8 and TRBJ2-7; a weak D match, TRBD2 (5 bases). The CDR3 covers 16 residues. Germline V gene sequence: CDR1 SGHVS, CDR2 FQNEAQ. The ends were cut back, 6 bases at V and 6 bases at J, with 24 bases in the middle. CDR3 sequence reads: CASSPTRDPSTGEQYF. CDR3 nucleotides: TGTGCCAGCAGTCCAACCCGGGATCCAAGTACTGGCGAGCAGTACTTC.

This chain links TRBV11-2 with TRBJ2-1; D unclear. The CDR3 spans 15 residues. Between the trimmed V and J ends, which lost 0 bases and 5 bases, there was a span of 11 bases. Looked up from germline, CDR1 is SGHAT and CDR2 is FQNNGV. The CDR3 coding sequence is TGTGCCAGCAGCTTAGACAAAAGCTCAAACAATGAGCAGTTCTTC. Protein: CASSLDKSSNNEQFF.

This clone was observed a single time. The CDR3 bases are TGTGCCAGTAGTCCGCTAGGAATCACAGATACGCAGTATTTT. Translated, it gives CASSPLGITDTQYF. The chain has TRBV19 and TRBJ2-3; D gene uncertain. Deletions cut 5 bases from V and 2 bases from J, with 11 bases between. The germline V gene has CDR1 LNHDA and CDR2 SQIVND (reference sequence). The CDR3 extends over 14 amino acids. The whole variable domain, remainder taken from reference TRBV19 and TRBJ2-3, is DGGITQSPKYLFRKEGQNVTLSCEQNLNHDAMYWYRQDPGQGLRLIYYSQIVNDFQKGDIAEGYSVSREKKESFPLTVTSAQKNPTAFYLCASSPLGITDTQYFGPGTRLTVL.

The chain recombines TRBV18 with TRBJ2-1, with D possibly matching TRBD2 (6 bases). Per the germline V gene, CDR1 is KGHSH and CDR2 is LQKENI. The CDR3 totals 16 residues. V lost 6 bases to trimming and J lost 1 base, with 16 bases between them. Here the CDR3 reads CASSPAIAASYNEQFF. The DNA for the CDR3 is TGTGCCAGCTCGCCGGCTATAGCGGCATCCTACAATGAGCAGTTCTTC.

This sequence joins TRBV19 and TRBJ2-7, with D possibly being TRBD2 (7 bases). With 8 bases removed from V and 1 base from J, the gap between germline ends came to 12 bases. From germline, CDR1 is LNHDA and CDR2 SQIVND (reference sequence). The CDR3 is 13 residues long. Here the CDR3 reads CASGEGGSYEQYF. CDR3 bases: TGTGCCAGTGGGGAGGGGGGGTCCTACGAGCAGTACTTC.

V is TRBV6-5 and J is TRBJ2-7, with D perhaps matching TRBD2 (5 bases). Germline V gene data show CDR1 as MNHEY and CDR2 as SVGAGI. This CDR3 has 15 residues. V was cut by 4 bases and J by 0 bases, with 13 bases left in between. Here the CDR3 reads CASSFVTTGSYEQYF. CDR3 in DNA: TGTGCCAGCAGTTTTGTGACTACTGGCTCCTACGAGCAGTACTTC.

The J gene is TRBJ2-7, the V gene TRBV10-3, with unresolved D. The CDR3 has 12 residues. Germline CDR1 and CDR2: ENHRY and SYGVKD. V lost 7 bases and J lost 4, with 11 bases in between. CDR3 loop: CAIKVGEYEQYF. The CDR3 nucleotides are TGTGCCATCAAGGTAGGAGAATACGAGCAGTACTTC.

The count of this clone is one. The CDR3 reads CAIRPGQGDPLHF. CDR3 coding DNA: TGTGCCATCAGGCCGGGACAGGGGGATCCCCTCCACTTT. The V and J genes are TRBV10-3 and TRBJ1-6; 11 positions agree with TRBD1. The CDR3 spans 13 residues. V shed 6 bases, J shed 13 bases, and the junction held 5 bases outside the gene matches. Germline CDR1 ENHRY, CDR2 SYGVKD.

DNA for the CDR3: TGTGCCAGCGCTCCCGGGACTAGCACAGATACGCAGTATTTT. As protein: CASAPGTSTDTQYF. The rearrangement links TRBV27 to TRBJ2-3; TRBD2 might be the D (6 bases). The V and J ends lost 8 bases and 0 bases respectively, with 12 bases between them. The CDR3 has 14 amino acids. Germline-derived CDR1 and CDR2 are MNHEY and SMNVEV (reference sequence).

The rearrangement uses TRBV7-8 and TRBJ2-2, with D perhaps TRBD2 (6 bases). Germline V gene lookup returns CDR1 SGHVS and CDR2 FQNEAQ. This CDR3 has 16 residues. Trimming took off 5 bases at V and 1 base at J, with 14 bases between the two ends. CDR3 coding DNA: TGTGCCAGCAGCGAGGGACTTCGTTTGAACACCGGGGAGCTGTTTTTT. Its protein is CASSEGLRLNTGELFF.

This clone is a singleton in its sample. CDR3 coding DNA: TGTGCCAGCAGCTCTCGATTGGGGGGCTCCTACGAGCAGTACTTC. It is translated as CASSSRLGGSYEQYF. This rearrangement joins TRBV7-2 to TRBJ2-7; D may be TRBD2 (6 bases). The V gene's germline CDR1 is SGHTA and CDR2 FQGNSA. Trimming stripped 4 bases from V and 0 bases from J, with 13 bases between. The CDR3 consists of 15 residues.

V gene TRBV9 combines with J gene TRBJ2-1; 8 bases are shared with TRBD1. Germline V gives CDR1 SGDLS, CDR2 YYNGEE. V was pared by 0 bases and J by 7 bases, with 3 bases of the junction left unmatched. This CDR3 is 14 amino acids long. The CDR3 bases are TGTGCCAGCAGCGTAGTAGGACAGGGAAATGAGCAGTTCTTC. This gives the protein CASSVVGQGNEQFF.

This sequence joins TRBV7-2 and TRBJ2-3; 11 bases line up with TRBD2. Germline CDR1 and CDR2: SGHTA and FQGNSA. The CDR3 is 15 residues long. The V segment lost 3 bases and the J segment 5 bases; nucleotides outside the gene matches: 4. CDR3: CASSFTSGGGDTQYF. The DNA for the CDR3 is TGTGCCAGCAGCTTCACTAGCGGGGGAGGAGATACGCAGTATTTT.

This chain links TRBV25-1 with TRBJ1-6, with D unresolved. Germline CDR1 reads MGHDK; CDR2 reads SYGVNS. The CDR3 is made up of 16 amino acids. The V end lost 1 base, the J end lost 7 bases, and 14 bases lay between the germline ends. The CDR3 DNA reads TGTGCCAGCAGTGAATTTTATGGCAGGCAGAATTCACCCCTCCACTTT. Translated: CASSEFYGRQNSPLHF.

This clone was seen more than once but under ten times. The chain has TRBV30 and TRBJ1-1; TRBD1 aligns across 7 bases. The CDR3 is 13 residues long. Germline trimming cut 3 bases from V and 1 base from J; bases unmatched to any gene: 2. CDR1 GTSNPN and CDR2 SVGIG come from the germline V gene (reference sequence). Here the CDR3 DNA reads TGTGCCTGGAGACGGACAGGGAACACTGAAGCTTTCTTT. It translates to CAWRRTGNTEAFF.

This clone has a handful of counts. The chain recombines TRBV5-5 with TRBJ1-1; TRBD1 agrees at 8 bases. This CDR3 contains 15 residues. V dropped 3 bases and J dropped 1; count of bases not matched to a gene: 5. The germline V gene encodes CDR1 SGHKS and CDR2 YYEKEE (reference sequence). The CDR3 bases are TGTGCCAGCAGCTGGGAAGGGACAGGGAACACTGAAGCTTTCTTT. Its translation is CASSWEGTGNTEAFF.